This is a list of T cell receptor beta chains from one sample in a study of CD8 T cells in ankylosing spondylitis. Via MiXCR, TCRdb re-called the 5' RACE reads, giving one row per CDR3 protein. The sample includes about 310,000 distinct CDR3 sequences, roughly 20% of them seen just once. The sample consisted of blood, either unsorted or a sorted T cell fraction (not recorded which). These receptors all come from a female donor with ankylosing spondylitis or in good health (not recorded which). CDR3s leave out the opening cysteine and the closing phenylalanine or tryptophan.

V gene	J gene	CDR3 protein
TRBV4-3	TRBJ1-1	ASSHRDRTEAF
TRBV7-6	TRBJ2-3	ASRASYQGTQY
TRBV12-3/TRBV12-4	TRBJ1-1	ASSLGNEDTEAF
TRBV2	TRBJ2-5	ASSAPGTGTGGETQY
TRBV20-1	TRBJ2-5	SAPPQIRETQY
TRBV29-1	TRBJ2-1	SVGQDLDNEQF
TRBV3-1	TRBJ2-4	ASSRPPGNIQY
TRBV7-2	TRBJ2-3	ASSPSPAPTDTQY
TRBV12-3/TRBV12-4	TRBJ2-3	ASRGTIKQY
TRBV6-5	TRBJ1-1	ASSWGRVTEAF
TRBV12-2	TRBJ2-3	DDLSTDTQY
TRBV7-8	TRBJ2-7	ASSSRGNSYEQY
TRBV7-3	TRBJ2-3	ASSEGIPSSDTQY
TRBV20-1	TRBJ2-7	STLDRARYEQY
TRBV29-1	TRBJ1-2	SVGDGNYGYT